The 26 T cell receptor beta chains given below trace back to one sample, sequenced in a study of blood T cell repertoires in COVID-19. The table came from immunoSEQ multiplex PCR; TCRdb's copy has only in-frame clones and leaves some out. Among about 380,000 clones listed, roughly 86% were seen once. The sequenced material came from PBMCs or T cells enriched from blood (not recorded which). The receptor set was obtained from a man aged 30-40 years who had recovered from COVID-19.

V and J are TRBV5-1 and TRBJ2-7; D remains ambiguous. CDR1 and CDR2 (germline): SGHRS, YFSETQ. CDR3 length equals 15 residues. The germline V and J ends were trimmed by 0 bases and 2 bases, with 12 bases remaining between them. In DNA, the CDR3 is TGCGCCAGCAGCTTGGCCGCCGACACCACCTACGAGCAGTACTTC. Protein product: CASSLAADTTYEQYF. The variable domain in full, with the rest retrieved from reference TRBV5-1 and TRBJ2-7, is KAGVTQTPRYLIKTRGQQVTLSCSPISGHRSVSWYQQTPGQGLQFLFEYFSETQRNKGNFPGRFSGRQFSNSRSEMNVSTLELGDSALYLCASSLAADTTYEQYFGPGTRLTVT.

V gene TRBV5-4 combines with J gene TRBJ1-1, with D perhaps matching TRBD1 (5 bases). The germline V and J ends were trimmed by 0 bases and 5 bases, with 14 bases remaining between them. The CDR3 sequence is 15 residues long. The germline gives CDR1 SGHNT, CDR2 YYREEE (reference sequence). CDR3 loop: CASSLGYGGETEAFF. The CDR3 nucleotides are TGTGCCAGCAGCTTGGGGTACGGGGGAGAGACTGAAGCTTTCTTT.

This clone was observed a few times. The chain links TRBV7-2 to TRBJ1-2; TRBD1 might be the D (5 bases). With 1 base removed from V and 5 bases from J, the gap between germline ends came to 14 bases. Germline CDR1 SGHTA, CDR2 FQGNSA. The CDR3 length is 15 residues. CDR3 sequence: CASSLGGGTGYGYTF. CDR3 DNA: TGTGCCAGCAGCTTAGGGGGCGGCACTGGTTATGGCTACACCTTC.

The rearrangement uses TRBV12-5 and TRBJ1-1; D uncertain. Per germline, CDR1 LGHNT and CDR2 FRNRAP. V lost 6 bases to trimming and J lost 1 base, with 9 bases between them. The CDR3 is 13 amino acids. The CDR3 spells CASGRQTNTEAFF. The CDR3 DNA follows: TGTGCTAGTGGGAGACAAACGAACACTGAAGCTTTCTTT.

The chain uses TRBV6-5 and TRBJ1-2; D ambiguous. The CDR3 extends over 14 amino acids. The germline CDR1 and CDR2 sequences are MNHEY and SVGAGI. V was trimmed by 8 bases and J by 7 bases, leaving 20 bases between them. The CDR3 loop reads CASPSNSWSGGYTF. CDR3 nucleotides: TGTGCCAGCCCTTCGAACTCTTGGTCTGGTGGCTACACCTTC.

The chain uses TRBV4-2 and TRBJ2-7, with 7 bases aligning to TRBD2. Germline V lookup: CDR1 LGHNA, CDR2 YNFKEQ. J was trimmed by 4 bases and V by 0 bases; bases with no gene match: 9. The CDR3 is 16 amino acids. DNA of the CDR3: TGTGCCAGCAGCCAAGATGTGGCGGGGGTGGGGTACGAGCAGTACTTC. It is translated as CASSQDVAGVGYEQYF.

In its sample, this clone was seen a few times. The CDR3 DNA reads as TGCAGCGTTGTGGGGCTTCAGTCACTAGCGGGGTTGTCAGATACGCAGTATTTT. It codes for CSVVGLQSLAGLSDTQYF. The chain employs TRBV29-1 and TRBJ2-3, with 10 nucleotides matching TRBD2. Germline CDR1 SQVTM, CDR2 ANQGSEA. The CDR3 extends over 18 amino acids. Losses at the gene ends were 4 bases for V and 4 bases for J; bases not matched to a gene: 17.

This clone has just a few counts. The chain links TRBV2 to TRBJ1-1, with D possibly being TRBD1 (5 bases). This CDR3 is built from 14 residues. The V end lost 1 base, the J end lost 4 bases, and 10 bases lay between the germline ends. Germline CDR1 is SNHLY and CDR2 is FYNNEI. The chain's CDR3 is CASSEVAGGTEAFF. CDR3 DNA: TGTGCCAGCAGTGAAGTAGCGGGGGGCACTGAAGCTTTCTTT.

The rearrangement uses TRBV4-2 and TRBJ1-1, with 7 bases that match TRBD1. J was trimmed by 0 bases and V by 5 bases; bases with no gene match: 6. The CDR3 is 15 amino acids. Germline CDR1 reads LGHNA; CDR2 reads YNFKEQ. CDR3 DNA sequence: TGTGCCAGCAGCGCGCGACAGGGACTGAACACTGAAGCTTTCTTT. Residues: CASSARQGLNTEAFF.

V gene TRBV4-3 combines with J gene TRBJ1-6, with no clear D. Trimming took off 0 bases at V and 4 bases at J, with 10 bases between the two ends. Looked up from germline, CDR1 is LGHNA and CDR2 is YSLEER. The CDR3 is 16 residues long. CDR3 sequence: CASSQDPLMYNSPLHF. The CDR3 DNA sequence: TGCGCCAGCAGCCAAGATCCACTGATGTATAATTCACCCCTCCACTTT.

This chain joins TRBV25-1 and TRBJ2-2, with 7 positions matching TRBD1. Looked up from germline, CDR1 is MGHDK and CDR2 is SYGVNS. V trimming: 8 bases; J trimming: 1 base; junction bases outside the gene matches: 7. CDR3 length equals 15 residues. The CDR3 nucleotides read TGTGCCAGCGGGGAAGGGGGCGGGAACACCGGGGAGCTGTTTTTT. Its translation is CASGEGGGNTGELFF. Based on the CDR3 plus reference TRBV25-1 and TRBJ2-2, the full variable domain is EADIYQTPRYLVIGTGKKITLECSQTMGHDKMYWYQQDPGMELHLIHYSYGVNSTEKGDLSSESTVSRIRTEHFPLTLESARPSHTSQYLCASGEGGGNTGELFFGEGSRLTVL.

The chain combines TRBV6-5 with TRBJ2-7; possible D gene TRBD1, 6 bases. The CDR3 covers 13 residues. Per the germline V gene, CDR1 is MNHEY and CDR2 is SVGAGI. V gave up 6 bases and J gave up 1 base, with 10 bases separating them. This chain's CDR3 is CASRPGQSYEQYF. Written as DNA, the CDR3 is TGTGCCAGCAGACCTGGACAGTCCTACGAGCAGTACTTC.

This clone appeared a single time. The chain links TRBV18 to TRBJ1-4; 10 bases line up with TRBD1. The CDR3 extends over 15 amino acids. The germline V gene encodes CDR1 KGHSH and CDR2 LQKENI. V was clipped by 5 bases and J by 10 bases; unmatched bases: 10. As DNA, the CDR3 is TGTGCCAGCTCAGTGCCGGGACAGGGGATTGGAAAACTGTTTTTT. Translated: CASSVPGQGIGKLFF.

Comments on this clone: Possible read error: a much larger clone is one base away. J is TRBJ1-5 and V is TRBV7-8; 10 positions match TRBD1. The CDR3 contains 14 residues. The germline gives CDR1 SGHVS, CDR2 FQNEAQ. Losses at the gene ends were 5 bases for V and 2 bases for J; bases not matched to a gene: 0. The CDR3 DNA reads TGTGCCAGCAGCGGGACAGGGGGCAATCAGCCCCAGCATTTT. The encoded protein is CASSGTGGNQPQHF. Variable domain in full (rest from reference TRBV7-8 and TRBJ1-5): GAGVSQSPRYKVAKRGQDVALRCDPISGHVSLFWYQQALGQGPEFLTYFQNEAQLDKSGLPSDRFFAERPEGSVSTLKIQRTQQEDSAVYLCASSGTGGNQPQHFGDGTRLSIL.

The chain couples TRBV6-6 to TRBJ2-7; tentatively, D is TRBD2 (6 bases). Trimming took 6 bases from V and 2 from J, leaving 8 bases between them. CDR3 length: 12 residues. Germline CDR1 reads MNHNY; CDR2 reads SVGAGI (reference sequence). CDR3 in DNA: TGTGCCAGCAGGGAGGGGACCTACGAGCAGTACTTC. Residues: CASREGTYEQYF.

The genes are TRBV21-1 and TRBJ1-2; the D call TRBD1 from the table was never checked on the DNA. TRBV21-1 is a recognized pseudogene. This CDR3 has 15 amino acids. CDR3 amino acids: CASSKIGDRGYGYTF. CDR3 sequence (DNA): TGTGCCAGCAGCAAAATAGGAGACAGAGGCTATGGCTACACCTTC.

The chain couples TRBV5-1 to TRBJ2-5; D is perhaps TRBD1 (5 bases). The CDR3 extends over 15 amino acids. The germline gives CDR1 SGHRS, CDR2 YFSETQ. Trimming took 0 bases from V and 1 from J, leaving 10 bases between them. CDR3 residues: CASSLDGHSQETQYF. The DNA for the CDR3 is TGCGCCAGCAGCTTGGATGGACACTCCCAAGAGACCCAGTACTTC.

The rearrangement links TRBV5-1 to TRBJ2-3; 9 bases map to TRBD1. The CDR3 has 16 amino acids. V lost 3 bases, J lost 2 bases, and 7 bases stayed unmatched. CDR1 SGHRS and CDR2 YFSETQ come from the germline V gene. CDR3 coding DNA: TGCGCCAGCAGCTACGGGGACAGGGCGAACACAGATACGCAGTATTTT. Encoded protein: CASSYGDRANTDTQYF.

The V call is TRBV12-5, the J call TRBJ2-1; 9 nucleotides align to TRBD2. The V gene end was trimmed by 3 bases and the J gene end by 6 bases; junction bases not matched to a gene: 6. The CDR3 runs to 15 residues. The V gene's germline CDR1 is LGHNT and CDR2 FRNRAP. In DNA form, the CDR3 reads TGTGCTAGTGGTTTACCGAGCGGGGGGCCCAATGAGCAGTTCTTC. This codes for CASGLPSGGPNEQFF.

The chain is built from TRBV7-2 and TRBJ2-7; 9 bases are shared with TRBD1. V dropped 1 base and J dropped 4; count of bases not matched to a gene: 2. There are 14 residues in the CDR3. The V gene's germline CDR1 is SGHTA and CDR2 FQGNSA. This CDR3 reads CASSLGDRVYEQYF. CDR3 bases: TGTGCCAGCAGCTTAGGGGACAGGGTATACGAGCAGTACTTC.

The V call is TRBV5-1, the J call TRBJ1-6; the match to TRBD1 covers 8 bases. CDR3 length: 15 amino acids. V was pared by 6 bases and J by 4 bases, with 6 bases of the junction left unmatched. Germline assignment: CDR1 SGHRS and CDR2 YFSETQ. CDR3 loop: CASKDRGEYNSPLHF. CDR3 bases: TGCGCCAGCAAAGACAGGGGAGAATATAATTCACCCCTCCACTTT. The entire variable domain, with the rest obtained from reference TRBV5-1 and TRBJ1-6, is as follows: KAGVTQTPRYLIKTRGQQVTLSCSPISGHRSVSWYQQTPGQGLQFLFEYFSETQRNKGNFPGRFSGRQFSNSRSEMNVSTLELGDSALYLCASKDRGEYNSPLHFGNGTRLTVT.

The rearrangement uses TRBV19 and TRBJ2-3, with TRBD1 identical over 7 bases. Looked up from germline, CDR1 is LNHDA and CDR2 is SQIVND (reference sequence). The CDR3 has 15 amino acids. V lost 2 bases to trimming and J lost 6 bases; unmatched junction nucleotides: 8. CDR3 amino acids: CASSIRTGQVDTQYF. The CDR3 DNA follows: TGTGCCAGTAGTATACGGACAGGCCAGGTCGATACGCAGTATTTT. Together with reference TRBV19 and TRBJ2-3, the CDR3 gives the full variable domain: DGGITQSPKYLFRKEGQNVTLSCEQNLNHDAMYWYRQDPGQGLRLIYYSQIVNDFQKGDIAEGYSVSREKKESFPLTVTSAQKNPTAFYLCASSIRTGQVDTQYFGPGTRLTVL.

The chain combines TRBV29-1 with TRBJ2-5; 7 nucleotides line up with TRBD2. CDR3 length: 13 amino acids. Germline loops: CDR1 SQVTM, CDR2 ANQGSEA. The ends lost 6 bases at V and 4 bases at J; junction bases unmatched: 8. CDR3 loop: CSVRDGGGETQYF. As DNA, the CDR3 is TGCAGCGTGCGAGATGGGGGGGGAGAGACCCAGTACTTC.

This clone was observed a single time. The V and J genes are TRBV25-1 and TRBJ2-7, with TRBD1 identical over 7 bases. The junction had 9 bases not matched to a gene; V was cut back by 8 bases and J by 2 bases. The CDR3 runs 14 residues. Germline V gene data show CDR1 as MGHDK and CDR2 as SYGVNS. The DNA for the CDR3 is TGTGCCAGCCGCGGACAGGTATTACCCTACGAGCAGTACTTC. Protein: CASRGQVLPYEQYF.

This clone appeared a single time. The genes are TRBV19 and TRBJ2-3, with TRBD2 identical over 12 bases. CDR1 and CDR2 (germline): LNHDA, SQIVND (reference sequence). The CDR3 spans 17 residues. The V gene end was trimmed by 3 bases and the J gene end by 2 bases; junction bases not matched to a gene: 6. CDR3 sequence reads: CASSILLAGGPTDTQYF. As DNA, the CDR3 is TGTGCCAGTAGTATCCTGCTAGCGGGGGGGCCCACAGATACGCAGTATTTT. The complete variable domain, with remaining parts taken from reference TRBV19 and TRBJ2-3, reads DGGITQSPKYLFRKEGQNVTLSCEQNLNHDAMYWYRQDPGQGLRLIYYSQIVNDFQKGDIAEGYSVSREKKESFPLTVTSAQKNPTAFYLCASSILLAGGPTDTQYFGPGTRLTVL.

This chain links TRBV6-1 with TRBJ2-1; 7 positions agree with TRBD1. Germline loops: CDR1 MNHNS, CDR2 SASEGT. The CDR3 contains 15 residues. The V and J ends lost 2 bases and 6 bases, in that order; junction bases with no gene match: 7. This chain's CDR3 is CASSESGQVSNEQFF. The DNA of the CDR3 is TGTGCCAGCAGTGAAAGCGGACAGGTTAGCAATGAGCAGTTCTTC.